The 10 T cell receptor beta chains in this list originate from one sample, sequenced in a study of blood T cells in healthy people across ages. A second PCR of about 6 to 11 cycles used a sample-barcoded 5' primer and a J-beta primer mix. TCRdb re-derived calls from the 5' RACE reads in MiXCR, one entry per CDR3 protein. The sample includes about 670,000 distinct CDR3 sequences, over 40% seen only once; the top ten take 30%. The sample was blood. The source is an elderly man in good health.

CDR3 sequence: CASSFRQGLGEQYF. CDR3 bases: TGTGCCAGCAGCTTTCGACAGGGGCTGGGCGAGCAGTACTTC. The rearrangement links TRBV7-2 to TRBJ2-7, with TRBD1 matching 8 bases. V was clipped by 3 bases and J by 6 bases; unmatched bases: 7. CDR1 and CDR2 (germline): SGHTA, FQGNSA. The CDR3 has 14 residues.

This clonotype has only a few counts. V gene TRBV20-1 combines with J gene TRBJ2-7, with D maybe TRBD1 (5 bases). This CDR3 is built from 14 residues. Deletions cut 2 bases from V and 2 bases from J, with 13 bases between. Germline CDR1 is DFQATT and CDR2 is SNEGSKA (reference sequence). CDR3 bases: TGCAGTGCTAGAAGCTCGGGCAGGGCCTACGAGCAGTACTTC. Translated: CSARSSGRAYEQYF.

This clonotype was recorded a few times. The V and J genes are TRBV7-8 and TRBJ2-4, with TRBD1 identical over 9 bases. The CDR3 totals 17 residues. The V segment lost 1 base and the J segment 2 bases; nucleotides outside the gene matches: 6. Looked up from germline, CDR1 is SGHVS and CDR2 is FQNEAQ. In nucleotides, the CDR3 is TGTGCCAGCAGCTTAGTAGGGACAGGGAAAACCAAAAACATTCAGTACTTC. Protein: CASSLVGTGKTKNIQYF.

This sequence joins TRBV20-1 and TRBJ2-7, with TRBD2 matching 11 bases. CDR3 size: 15 residues. V lost 1 base and J lost 5; bases outside the gene matches: 7. Per the germline V gene, CDR1 is DFQATT and CDR2 is SNEGSKA (reference sequence). The DNA for the CDR3 is TGCAGTGCTAGAGTTCCCACTAGCGGGAGCCACGAGCAGTACTTC. This codes for CSARVPTSGSHEQYF.

The V and J genes are TRBV13 and TRBJ2-3; the D gene is possibly TRBD1 (5 bases). Trimming took 2 bases from V and 0 from J, leaving 9 bases between them. CDR3 size: 15 residues. The germline V gene encodes CDR1 PRHDT and CDR2 FYEKMQ (reference sequence). The CDR3 bases are TGTGCCAGCAGCTTAAAACAGGCAAGCACAGATACGCAGTATTTT. Translating gives CASSLKQASTDTQYF.

This chain connects TRBV7-2 to TRBJ2-7, with 7 nucleotides matching TRBD2. Trimming cost V 5 bases and J 0 bases; bases outside gene matches: 7. In germline, CDR1 is SGHTA, CDR2 FQGNSA. The CDR3 is 15 residues long. DNA for the CDR3: TGTGCCAGCAGCCAAAGCGGGGTTAGCTCCTACGAGCAGTACTTC. It codes for CASSQSGVSSYEQYF.

This clonotype appeared a few times. CDR3 amino acids: CASPEGQGLYF. The CDR3 DNA is TGTGCCAGCCCGGAAGGCCAAGGGTTGTATTTT. The chain carries TRBV7-2 and TRBJ2-3; D is uncertain. V dropped 8 bases and J dropped 14 bases, with 17 bases sitting between them. The CDR3 is made up of 11 amino acids. CDR1 is SGHTA, CDR2 FQGNSA, per germline.

The J gene is TRBJ1-2, the V gene TRBV9; the match to TRBD1 covers 8 bases. V lost 3 bases and J lost 2; bases outside the gene matches: 6. CDR1 SGDLS and CDR2 YYNGEE come from the germline V gene. This CDR3 has 15 amino acids. CDR3 sequence (DNA): TGTGCCAGCAGCGCAAGACAGGGGAAAAACTATGGCTACACCTTC. Amino acid sequence: CASSARQGKNYGYTF.

As for this clonotype: The junction departs from germline at one end; a sequencing error may be responsible. The CDR3 DNA reads as TGCAGGCCGGGACTAGCGGGAAGCGCGGAGAGCACAGATGCGCAGTATTTT. This translates into CRPGLAGSAESTDAQYF. J is TRBJ2-3 and V is TRBV20-1, with 13 positions matching TRBD2. Germline-derived CDR1 and CDR2 are DFQATT and SNEGSKA (reference sequence). There are 17 residues in the CDR3.

The chain uses TRBV10-1 and TRBJ2-7; D is perhaps TRBD1 (5 bases). V gave up 6 bases and J gave up 2 bases, with 14 bases separating them. The CDR3 runs 14 residues. CDR1 is WNHNN and CDR2 is SYGVQD in the germline V gene (reference sequence). CDR3 sequence: CASRNSQAPYEQYF. The CDR3 bases are TGCGCCAGCAGAAACTCACAGGCGCCCTACGAGCAGTACTTC.